This is a list of T cell receptor beta chains from one sample in a study of T cell repertoires and HLA-DP antigens. Profiling relied on immunoSEQ multiplex PCR, and the TCRdb table lists in-frame clones only, not all of them. The sample yields over 100,000 clones, approximately 92% seen once. For these receptors, no antigen is known. Material: CD4+ T cells from PBMCs. The origin of the receptors is a woman aged 18-29 years in good health and CMV-seronegative. CDR3s include the opening cysteine and the closing phenylalanine or tryptophan. D genes are given only for firm matches. Only part of the rows carry a size: once, few, many, or a class if the clone is expanded.

D	V	size	J	DNA	CDR3
.	TRBV4-1	.	TRBJ1-6	TGCGCCAGCAGCCAAGTAGTAGGGGGGAAGAGTTCACCCCTCCACTTT	CASSQVVGGKSSPLHF
.	TRBV4-1	.	TRBJ2-1	TGCGCCAGCAGCCAAATCATCCGGGATGAGCAGTTCTTC	CASSQIIRDEQFF
.	TRBV18	.	TRBJ1-4	TGTGCCAGCTCACTCGCCGACCCTCCGACTGCAACTAATGAAAAACTGTTTTTT	CASSLADPPTATNEKLFF
TRBD2	TRBV10-3	.	TRBJ2-1	TGTGCCATCAGTGACATCGGGACTAGCGGATACAATGAGCAGTTCTTC	CAISDIGTSGYNEQFF
.	TRBV15	.	TRBJ2-5	TGTGCCACCAGCAGAGTTGTTAGCTCGGGGAAAAAAGAGACCCAGTACTTC	CATSRVVSSGKKETQYF
.	TRBV5-6	.	TRBJ2-7	TGTGCCAGCAGTTACAGGGTGGAGCAGTACTTC	CASSYRVEQYF
TRBD1	TRBV5-5	once	TRBJ2-1	TGTGCCAGCAGCTTGGTCGGGCAGGGGGTAGGTGAGCAGTTCTTC	CASSLVGQGVGEQFF
TRBD1	TRBV27	.	TRBJ1-6	TGTGCCAGCAGCACCCGGGACAGGAATTCACCCCTCCACTTT	CASSTRDRNSPLHF
TRBD2	TRBV13	.	TRBJ2-3	TGTGCCAGCAGTAGCGGGGGGCCCCCCACAGATACGCAGTATTTT	CASSSGGPPTDTQYF
.	TRBV18	.	TRBJ1-1	TGTGCCAGCTCACCACGCGAGCCGGGGGAGAACACTGAAGCTTTCTTT	CASSPREPGENTEAFF
.	TRBV7-2	.	TRBJ1-3	TGTGCCAGCAGCCCTACAGGGTTCGGAAACACCATATATTTT	CASSPTGFGNTIYF
TRBD1	TRBV7-6	.	TRBJ1-1	TGTGCCAGCAGCTTCGACAGGGACACTGAAGCTTTCTTT	CASSFDRDTEAFF
TRBD1	TRBV27	.	TRBJ2-2	TGTGCCAGCCACAGGGGGAGGAACACCGGGGAGCTGTTTTTT	CASHRGRNTGELFF
.	TRBV6-5	.	TRBJ1-3	TGTGCCAGCAGTTACGACGGTCCCGTCTCTGGAAACACCATATATTTT	CASSYDGPVSGNTIYF
.	TRBV5-1	.	TRBJ1-1	TGCGCCAGCAGCTTGGGGCCCGGGGGAGGTACTGAAGCTTTCTTT	CASSLGPGGGTEAFF
.	TRBV5-1	.	TRBJ2-5	TGCGCCAGCAGCTTGCAACCTCAGTATGAGACCCAGTACTTC	CASSLQPQYETQYF
.	TRBV7-3	.	TRBJ2-4	TGTGCCAGCAGCTTAACAGGGAAAAACATTCAGTACTTC	CASSLTGKNIQYF
.	TRBV4-1	.	TRBJ1-6	TGCGCCAGCAGCCAAGGTTTTTCGAAGGGACATCTGTTGTCCTCCTATAATTCACCCCTCCACTTT	CASSQGFSKGHLLSSYNSPLHF
.	TRBV5-4	.	TRBJ2-5	TGTGCCAGCAGCTTGTCGGGTGGGGGAACCAGGATAAGAAGGACCCAGTACTTC	CASSLSGGGTRIRRTQYF
TRBD1	TRBV5-1	once	TRBJ2-3	TGCGCCAGCAGCTTGGGACAGGGGGCTGCAGATACGCAGTATTTT	CASSLGQGAADTQYF
TRBD2	TRBV5-4	.	TRBJ2-1	TGTGCCAGCAGCTTGCTTTTACGCGGGGGGTGGAATGAGCAGTTCTTC	CASSLLLRGGWNEQFF
.	TRBV29-1	.	TRBJ2-5	TGCAGCGTTGAAATATTTGAGACCCAGTACTTC	CSVEIFETQYF
.	TRBV2	once	TRBJ2-3	TGTGCCAGCGCCTTGGCAGATACGCAGTATTTT	CASALADTQYF
.	TRBV29-1	.	TRBJ1-1	TGCAGCGTTGAACTCAGGGGAGGGATGAACACTGAAGCTTTCTTT	CSVELRGGMNTEAFF
.	TRBV6-1	.	TRBJ1-2	TGTGCCAGCCTGACAGATTACTATGGCTACACCTTC	CASLTDYYGYTF
.	TRBV4-1	.	TRBJ2-5	TGCGCCAGCAACCTAATGTGGGGGGCATCCAGGGAGACCCAGTACTTC	CASNLMWGASRETQYF
.	TRBV28	.	TRBJ1-2	TGTGCCAGCAGTTTATGGTCGGGGGGTCGTCCTGGCTACACCTTC	CASSLWSGGRPGYTF
TRBD1	TRBV10-1	.	TRBJ2-3	TGCGCCAGCAGTGGGGACAGGGGGCTTCGTAGCACAGATACGCAGTATTTT	CASSGDRGLRSTDTQYF
.	TRBV7-8	.	TRBJ2-1	TGTGCCAGCAGCCGTAGGGCGGCGAGCTCCTACAATGAGCAGTTCTTC	CASSRRAASSYNEQFF
TRBD1	TRBV5-1	.	TRBJ2-5	TGCGCCAGCAGCTCACAGACAGGGGGAGAGACCCAGTACTTC	CASSSQTGGETQYF
TRBD2	TRBV19	.	TRBJ2-1	TGTGCCAGTAGTATTAATGCGGGGGGGGACGATGAGCAGTTCTTC	CASSINAGGDDEQFF
TRBD1	TRBV28	once	TRBJ1-5	TGTGCCAGCAGGAGTACAGGGGGAGGCAATCAGCCCCAGCATTTT	CASRSTGGGNQPQHF
.	TRBV6-5	.	TRBJ1-6	TGTGCCAGCAGTTATAGCGGGACGGAAATTCGACCCCTCCACTTT	CASSYSGTEIRPLHF
.	TRBV9	.	TRBJ1-2	TGTGCCAGCAGCCCCGAAATCGGGGGGGCGCGGGACTATGGCTACACCTTC	CASSPEIGGARDYGYTF
TRBD2	TRBV18	.	TRBJ2-5	TGTGCCAGCTCACCGGGACTAGCGGGAGGCGAGACCCAGTACTTC	CASSPGLAGGETQYF
TRBD2	TRBV19	few	TRBJ2-1	TGTGCCAGTAGCGGACTAGCGGGAGGGTCCTACAATGAGCAGTTCTTC	CASSGLAGGSYNEQFF
.	TRBV30	.	TRBJ1-4	TGTGCCTGGAGTGTAAACCCCCCCGGGGAAGAAAAACTGTTTTTT	CAWSVNPPGEEKLFF
TRBD1	TRBV6-5	.	TRBJ1-1	TGTGCCAGCAGCCCTAAAACAGGGGGTAACACTGAAGCTTTCTTT	CASSPKTGGNTEAFF
.	TRBV2	.	TRBJ2-4	TGTGCCAGCAGTGGTGGTGGAGTAGGGGCCAAAAACATTCAGTACTTC	CASSGGGVGAKNIQYF
.	TRBV28	.	TRBJ2-6	TGTGCCAGCAGTCGCACGTCGGGGGCCAACGTCCTGACTTTC	CASSRTSGANVLTF
TRBD1	TRBV4-1	.	TRBJ1-5	TGCGCCAGCAGCCAAGTTGACAGGGAATATAGCAATCAGCCCCAGCATTTT	CASSQVDREYSNQPQHF
.	TRBV9	.	TRBJ2-1	TGTGCCAGCAGCGTTGGACCCAGTCCGGGGGTTGAGCAGTTCTTC	CASSVGPSPGVEQFF